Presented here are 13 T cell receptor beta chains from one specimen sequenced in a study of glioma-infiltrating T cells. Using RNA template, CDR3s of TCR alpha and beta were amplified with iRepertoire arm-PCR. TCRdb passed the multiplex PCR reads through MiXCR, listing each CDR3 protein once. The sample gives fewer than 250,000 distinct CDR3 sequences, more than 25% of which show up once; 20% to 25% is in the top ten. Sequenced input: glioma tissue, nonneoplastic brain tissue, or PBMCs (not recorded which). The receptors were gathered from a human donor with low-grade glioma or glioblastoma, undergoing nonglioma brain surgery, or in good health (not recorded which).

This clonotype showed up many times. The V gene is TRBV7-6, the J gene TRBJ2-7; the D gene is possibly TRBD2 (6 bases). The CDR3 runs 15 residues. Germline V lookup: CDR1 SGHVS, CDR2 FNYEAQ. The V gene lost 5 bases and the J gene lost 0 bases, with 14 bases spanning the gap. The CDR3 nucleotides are TGTGCCAGCAGCCCCGGGAGTGGGAGCTCCTACGAGCAGTACTTC. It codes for CASSPGSGSSYEQYF.

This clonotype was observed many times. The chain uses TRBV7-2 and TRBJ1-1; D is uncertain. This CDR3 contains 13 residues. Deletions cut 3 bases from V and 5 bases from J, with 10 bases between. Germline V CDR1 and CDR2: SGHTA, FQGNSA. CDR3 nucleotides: TGTGCCAGCAGCTTGGAATTTCGTACTGAAGCTTTCTTT. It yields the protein CASSLEFRTEAFF.

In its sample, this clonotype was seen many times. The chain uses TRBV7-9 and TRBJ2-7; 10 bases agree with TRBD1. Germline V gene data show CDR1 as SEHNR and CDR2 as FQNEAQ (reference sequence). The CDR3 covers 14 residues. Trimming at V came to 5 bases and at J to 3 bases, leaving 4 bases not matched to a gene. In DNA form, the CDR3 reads TGTGCCAGCAGCCTGGGACAGGGGATCTACGAGCAGTACTTC. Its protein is CASSLGQGIYEQYF.

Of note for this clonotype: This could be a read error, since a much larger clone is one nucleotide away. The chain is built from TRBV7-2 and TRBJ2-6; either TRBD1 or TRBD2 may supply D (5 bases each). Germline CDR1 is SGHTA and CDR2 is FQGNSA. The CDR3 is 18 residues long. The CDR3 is CPSSPRDVINSGANVLTF. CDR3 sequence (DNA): TGTCCCAGCAGCCCCCGGGACGTAATAAACTCTGGGGCCAACGTCCTGACTTTC.

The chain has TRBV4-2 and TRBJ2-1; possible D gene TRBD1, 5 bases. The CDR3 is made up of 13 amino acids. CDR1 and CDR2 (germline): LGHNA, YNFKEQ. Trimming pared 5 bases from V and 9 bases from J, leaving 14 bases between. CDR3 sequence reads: CASSFLTAPEQFF. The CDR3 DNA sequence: TGTGCCAGCAGCTTTTTGACAGCTCCTGAGCAGTTCTTC.

As DNA, the CDR3 is TGTGCCAGCAGCTTAGGGGCTAATGGGGCAGCCCAAGAGACCCAGTACTTC. Translation: CASSLGANGAAQETQYF. This chain connects TRBV7-2 to TRBJ2-5, with D perhaps TRBD1 (5 bases). The CDR3 covers 17 residues. Trimming left V 1 base short and J 1 base short, with 16 bases between. The germline V gene encodes CDR1 SGHTA and CDR2 FQGNSA.

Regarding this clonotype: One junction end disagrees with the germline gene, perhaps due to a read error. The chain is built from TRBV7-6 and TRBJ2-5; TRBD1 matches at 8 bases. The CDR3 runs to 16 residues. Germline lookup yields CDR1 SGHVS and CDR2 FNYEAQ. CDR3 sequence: CASSSLSYGTGETQHF. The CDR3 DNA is TGTGCTAGCAGCTCCCTGAGCTACGGGACAGGAGAGACCCAGCACTTC.

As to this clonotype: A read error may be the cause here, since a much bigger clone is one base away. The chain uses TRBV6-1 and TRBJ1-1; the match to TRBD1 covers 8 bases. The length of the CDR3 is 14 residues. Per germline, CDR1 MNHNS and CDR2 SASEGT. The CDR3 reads CAISELQGVPEAFF. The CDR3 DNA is TGTGCCATCAGTGAATTACAGGGGGTCCCTGAAGCTTTCTTT.

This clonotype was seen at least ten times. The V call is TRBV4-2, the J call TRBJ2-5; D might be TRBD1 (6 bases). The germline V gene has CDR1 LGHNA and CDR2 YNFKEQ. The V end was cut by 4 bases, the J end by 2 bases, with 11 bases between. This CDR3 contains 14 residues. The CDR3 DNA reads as TGTGCCAGCAGCCGCGACAGGACACAAGAGACCCAGTACTTC. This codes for CASSRDRTQETQYF.

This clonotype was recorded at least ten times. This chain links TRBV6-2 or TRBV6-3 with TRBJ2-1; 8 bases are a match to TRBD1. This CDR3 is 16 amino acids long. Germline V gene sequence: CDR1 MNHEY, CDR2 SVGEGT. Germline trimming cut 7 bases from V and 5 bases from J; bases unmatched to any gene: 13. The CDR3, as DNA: TGTGCCAGCACCCCGGAAGGACAGGGACCCAACAATGAGCAGTTCTTC. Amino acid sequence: CASTPEGQGPNNEQFF.

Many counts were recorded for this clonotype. CDR3 sequence reads: CATSNVRPGNEQFF. CDR3 DNA sequence: TGTGCCACCAGCAACGTAAGGCCAGGCAATGAGCAGTTCTTC. The J gene is TRBJ2-1, the V gene TRBV15; no definite D call. Trimming removed 4 bases from V and 6 bases from J, with 13 bases in between. CDR1 and CDR2 from the germline V gene are LNHNV and YYDKDF (reference sequence). The CDR3 is 14 residues long.

The DNA of the CDR3 is TGTGCCAGTACCCGAGGCTCTCCGATAGATACGCAGTATTTT. Its protein is CASTRGSPIDTQYF. The chain couples TRBV19 to TRBJ2-3; D is unresolved. This CDR3 spans 14 amino acids. Germline V lookup: CDR1 LNHDA, CDR2 SQIVND (reference sequence). Trimming shortened V by 7 bases and J by 5 bases, and 16 bases separated the two germline ends.

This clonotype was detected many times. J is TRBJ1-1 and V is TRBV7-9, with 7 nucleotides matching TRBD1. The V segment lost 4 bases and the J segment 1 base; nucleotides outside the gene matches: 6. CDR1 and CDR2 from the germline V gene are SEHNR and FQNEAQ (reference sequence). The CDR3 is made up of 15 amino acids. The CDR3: CASSSGQDQNTEAFF. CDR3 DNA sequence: TGTGCCAGCAGCTCTGGACAGGACCAGAACACTGAAGCTTTCTTT.